One sample yielded the 14 T cell receptor beta chains listed below, sequenced in a study of blood T cell repertoires in COVID-19. Sequencing was performed with immunoSEQ multiplex PCR; in TCRdb, only in-frame clones are kept and a portion is missing. The sample includes tens of thousands of clones, about 86% of them seen just once. The sample was peripheral blood. The receptors originated from a woman aged 60-70 years with acute or convalescent COVID-19.

The gene calls are TRBV15 and TRBJ1-1; D remains unclear. CDR3 size: 15 residues. Trimming removed 0 bases at V and 1 base at J, with 9 bases between. Per the germline V gene, CDR1 is LNHNV and CDR2 is YYDKDF (reference sequence). The CDR3 spells CATSREAGPNTEAFF. In DNA, the CDR3 is TGTGCCACCAGCAGAGAGGCGGGCCCGAACACTGAAGCTTTCTTT.

The chain couples TRBV4-1 to TRBJ2-2; 7 positions match TRBD2. The CDR3 is 14 residues long. The germline V gene encodes CDR1 MGHRA and CDR2 YSYEKL. Germline trimming cut 4 bases from V and 6 bases from J; bases unmatched to any gene: 5. DNA of the CDR3: TGCGCCAGCAGCCGAGTAGGACTAGCCGGGGAGCTGTTTTTT. It is translated as CASSRVGLAGELFF.

V gene TRBV7-2 combines with J gene TRBJ1-1; 10 bases are a match to TRBD1. The CDR3 covers 16 residues. In germline, CDR1 is SGHTA, CDR2 FQGNSA. With V trimmed by 6 bases and J by 1 base, 8 bases remained unmatched. CDR3 nucleotides: TGTGCCAGCAGTCGGGACAGGGGCAATAAGAACACTGAAGCTTTCTTT. This gives the protein CASSRDRGNKNTEAFF.

The chain uses TRBV6-5 and TRBJ2-3, with D possibly matching TRBD1 (6 bases). Germline CDR1 MNHEY, CDR2 SVGAGI. V lost 11 bases to trimming and J lost 4 bases, with 19 bases between them. This CDR3 comprises 14 residues. For the CDR3, the DNA is TGTGCCTCCAGAGACAGGATGAGGGCAGATACGCAGTATTTT. It is translated as CASRDRMRADTQYF.

The chain joins TRBV7-2 to TRBJ1-3, with TRBD1 as a possible D gene (5 bases). Germline loops: CDR1 SGHTA, CDR2 FQGNSA. The V and J ends lost 0 bases and 0 bases respectively, with 9 bases between them. The CDR3 contains 16 residues. The CDR3 spells CASSLAPQDSGNTIYF. The CDR3 DNA reads as TGTGCCAGCAGCTTAGCTCCACAGGACTCTGGAAACACCATATATTTT. The complete variable domain, with remaining parts taken from reference TRBV7-2 and TRBJ1-3, reads GAGVSQSPSNKVTEKGKDVELRCDPISGHTALYWYRQSLGQGLEFLIYFQGNSAPDKSGLPSDRFSAERTGGSVSTLTIQRTQQEDSAVYLCASSLAPQDSGNTIYFGEGSWLTVV.

V gene TRBV6-5 combines with J gene TRBJ2-7, with 12 bases matching TRBD2. Losses at the gene ends were 5 bases for V and 3 bases for J; bases not matched to a gene: 5. Germline V lookup: CDR1 MNHEY, CDR2 SVGAGI. CDR3 length: 15 amino acids. CDR3 in DNA: TGTGCCAGCAGTAAGACTAGCGGGGGCCACTACGAGCAGTACTTC. Its protein product is CASSKTSGGHYEQYF.

The chain joins TRBV5-4 to TRBJ1-3; a weak D match, TRBD1 (6 bases). Trimming pared 4 bases from V and 0 bases from J, leaving 14 bases between. The CDR3 contains 16 residues. Per the germline V gene, CDR1 is SGHNT and CDR2 is YYREEE (reference sequence). The CDR3 sequence: CASSKGQSYSGNTIYF. The DNA of the CDR3 is TGTGCCAGCAGCAAGGGACAAAGCTACTCTGGAAACACCATATATTTT.

This chain connects TRBV29-1 to TRBJ1-2; tentatively, D is TRBD1 (5 bases). There are 13 residues in the CDR3. CDR1 and CDR2 (germline): SQVTM, ANQGSEA. The germline V and J ends were trimmed by 3 bases and 2 bases, with 10 bases remaining between them. DNA for the CDR3: TGCAGCGTTGATGGGGGGAAGAACTATGGCTACACCTTC. It encodes CSVDGGKNYGYTF.

The rearrangement uses TRBV28 and TRBJ1-5, with D perhaps matching TRBD1 (6 bases). The V gene lost 3 bases and the J gene lost 7 bases, with 16 bases spanning the gap. The CDR3 extends over 15 amino acids. Germline assignment: CDR1 MDHEN and CDR2 SYDVKM. CDR3 in amino acids: CASSFPTGTGQPQHF. For the CDR3, the DNA is TGTGCCAGCAGTTTCCCCACAGGGACGGGCCAGCCCCAGCATTTT.

The chain is built from TRBV5-1 and TRBJ2-5, with no clear D. In germline, CDR1 is SGHRS, CDR2 YFSETQ. The CDR3 is 15 amino acids. Trimming stripped 4 bases from V and 1 base from J, with 14 bases between. The CDR3, as DNA: TGCGCCAGCAGCCGCGCAGTATCGGGCCAAGAGACCCAGTACTTC. It is translated as CASSRAVSGQETQYF.

The chain has TRBV5-6 and TRBJ2-7, with TRBD1 matching over 12 bases. V trimming: 1 base; J trimming: 0 bases; junction bases outside the gene matches: 2. Germline CDR1 is SGHDT and CDR2 is YYEEEE. The CDR3 is made up of 16 amino acids. The CDR3 is CASSLTGQGASYEQYF. The CDR3 DNA is TGTGCCAGCAGCTTGACGGGACAGGGGGCCTCCTACGAGCAGTACTTC.

The J gene is TRBJ1-2, the V gene TRBV28; 9 positions match TRBD1. Germline lookup yields CDR1 MDHEN and CDR2 SYDVKM. The ends lost 3 bases at V and 4 bases at J; junction bases unmatched: 3. The CDR3 runs to 14 residues. The CDR3 coding sequence is TGTGCCAGCAGTTTGGAACAGGGGGCCTATGGCTACACCTTC. Protein product: CASSLEQGAYGYTF.

The chain joins TRBV19 to TRBJ1-4, with no clear D. Per germline, CDR1 LNHDA and CDR2 SQIVND (reference sequence). The CDR3 runs to 15 residues. V gave up 4 bases and J gave up 0 bases, with 9 bases separating them. The CDR3: CASSTTTATNEKLFF. CDR3 nucleotide sequence: TGTGCCAGTAGTACTACCACAGCAACTAATGAAAAACTGTTTTTT.

V and J are TRBV12-5 and TRBJ2-5; 13 bases line up with TRBD2. The germline V gene encodes CDR1 LGHNT and CDR2 FRNRAP. This CDR3 spans 16 amino acids. V gave up 0 bases and J gave up 5 bases; unmatched junction bases: 3. The CDR3 nucleotides read TGTGCTAGTGGTTTGGTACTAGCGGGGGGGCGGGAGACCCAGTACTTC. Encoded protein: CASGLVLAGGRETQYF.